The clone carrying this T cell receptor (delta chain) has a count of ten or more. Antigen specificity is unknown. The entry originates in a study of γδ T cells in repeated Plasmodium falciparum infection. Trimming took 1 base from V and 10 from J; bases not matched to a gene: 12. The CDR3 totals 16 residues. Germline V CDR1 and CDR2: TSWWSYY, QGS. TCRdb repeated clone calling on the multiplex PCR reads with CATT. The sample has tens of thousands of delta-chain clones; over 1.5% are singletons. Study results and caveats: Waves of new clonotype selection appeared after repeated controlled infections in Vdelta2-negative, largely Vdelta1+, gammadelta T cells.

Bulk repertoires came from Vgamma9/Vdelta2+ or Vdelta2-negative gammadelta T cells flow-sorted from PBMC. The TCR originated in a pool of human donors (malaria-infected and uninfected, not separated). The V gene is TRDV1, the J gene TRDJ1; 10 bases are shared with TRDD3. TCRdb does not report a J gene; here it was assigned by matching the DNA to germline references. Sequences were obtained from gamma-delta T cells from blood. CDR3 sequence reads: CALGEPSWGIAIGLIF. CDR3 DNA sequence: TGTGCTCTTGGGGAACCTTCCTGGGGGATAGCGATCGGACTCATCTTT.